This T cell receptor (beta chain) was sequenced in a study of T cells in localized non-small cell lung cancer. Study-wide results and limits: Heterogeneity cannot be ruled out, as sequencing used one tumor region only. Clonality peaked in uninvolved adjacent lung rather than tumor. Appearing in adjacent lung were a median 57 of the top 100 tumor clones.

Notes on this clone: What it recognizes is unknown.

The table came from immunoSEQ multiplex PCR; TCRdb's copy has only in-frame clones and leaves some out. The table shows 25,000 to 30,000 clones, with around 93% occurring only once. The germline gives CDR1 SGHRS, CDR2 YFSETQ. V was clipped by 0 bases and J by 4 bases, with 10 bases between them. This CDR3 spans 14 amino acids. The clonotype was recovered from a female donor older than 55 with stage I lung adenocarcinoma. This sequence joins TRBV5-1 and TRBJ1-1, with no clear D. The input for sequencing was peripheral blood, taken before any cancer treatment. The CDR3 DNA sequence: TGCGCCAGCAGCTTGGTACGAGGAATCACTGAAGCTTTCTTT. This sequence encodes CASSLVRGITEAFF.